This T cell receptor beta chain was observed in a study of T cells after yellow fever vaccination. Trimming removed 2 bases from V and 7 bases from J, with 11 bases in between. The CDR3 contains 14 residues. Per germline, CDR1 MNHNY and CDR2 SVGAGI (reference sequence). This clonotype was counted many times. TCRdb used MiXCR to reprocess the 5' RACE reads, holding one entry per CDR3 protein. The sample includes around 46,000 distinct CDR3 sequences, 7% to 9% seen only once; the top ten take more than 25%. The TCR was taken from a man aged 18 to 30 who received the YFV17D yellow fever vaccine. The sample was CD8+ T cells sorted from PBMCs, taken roughly 14 days after the first yellow fever vaccination. The chain recombines TRBV6-6 with TRBJ1-4; TRBD1 might be the D (6 bases). The DNA of the CDR3 is TGTGCCAGCAGTTACGGGGAGGGGGTTGAAAAACTGTTTTTT. Translated, it gives CASSYGEGVEKLFF.